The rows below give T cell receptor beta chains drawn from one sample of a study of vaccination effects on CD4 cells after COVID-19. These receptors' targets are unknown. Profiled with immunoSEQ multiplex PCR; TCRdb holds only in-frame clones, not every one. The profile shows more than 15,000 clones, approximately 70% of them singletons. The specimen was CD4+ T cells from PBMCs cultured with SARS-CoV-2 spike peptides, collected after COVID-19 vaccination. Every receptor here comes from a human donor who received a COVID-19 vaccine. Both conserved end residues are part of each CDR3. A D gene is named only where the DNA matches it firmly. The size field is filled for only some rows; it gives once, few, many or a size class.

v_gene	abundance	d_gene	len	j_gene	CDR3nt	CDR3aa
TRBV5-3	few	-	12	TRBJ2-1	TGTGCCAGAAGCACCAGTGGGAATGAGCAGTTCTTC	CARSTSGNEQFF
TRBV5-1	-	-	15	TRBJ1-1	TGCGCCAGCAGAGTAGGCCAGGGACGTGACACTGAAGCTTTCTTT	CASRVGQGRDTEAFF
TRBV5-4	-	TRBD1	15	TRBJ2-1	TGTGCCAGCAGCTCCCGGGACAGGGTAGCCGGTGAGCAGTTCTTC	CASSSRDRVAGEQFF
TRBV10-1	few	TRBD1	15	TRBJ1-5	TGCGCCAGCAGTGAGGCAGGGGGCAGCAATCAGCCCCAGCATTTT	CASSEAGGSNQPQHF
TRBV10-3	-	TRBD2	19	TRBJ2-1	TGTGCCATCAGCGCCCTGACTAGCGGGAGGGCCAGAGCCTACAATGAGCAGTTCTTC	CAISALTSGRARAYNEQFF
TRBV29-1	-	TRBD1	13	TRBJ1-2	TGCAGCGCTTCCCTGGGACAGGGGGCTGGCTACACCTTC	CSASLGQGAGYTF
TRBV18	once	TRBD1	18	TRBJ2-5	TGTGCCAGCTCACCGACAGGGGGCCTCTATCAAATTCAAGAGACCCAGTACTTC	CASSPTGGLYQIQETQYF
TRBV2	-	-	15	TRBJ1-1	TGTGCCAGCAGACAAAGAGGGGATTCGAACACTGAAGCTTTCTTT	CASRQRGDSNTEAFF
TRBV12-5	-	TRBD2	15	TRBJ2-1	TGTGCTAGTTCCCGGGGGGGAAGCTCCTACAATGAGCAGTTCTTC	CASSRGGSSYNEQFF
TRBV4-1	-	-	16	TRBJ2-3	TGCGCCAGCAGCCAGCGGACAGGGAGGGGTCCTGATACGCAGTATTTT	CASSQRTGRGPDTQYF
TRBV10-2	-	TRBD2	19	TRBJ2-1	TGCGCCAGCAGTGAGTCGAGGATTAGGACTAGCGCCTCCTACAATGAGCAGTTCTTC	CASSESRIRTSASYNEQFF
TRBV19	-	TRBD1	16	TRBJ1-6	TGTGCCAGTAGAACCTCCGGACAGGGTGCAAGGTCACCCCTCCACTTT	CASRTSGQGARSPLHF
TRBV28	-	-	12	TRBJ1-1	TGTGCCAGCAGCGTCATGAACACTGAAGCTTTCTTT	CASSVMNTEAFF
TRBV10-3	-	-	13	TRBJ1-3	TGTGCCTCCAGGGGTCTGGGTGGAAACACCATATATTTT	CASRGLGGNTIYF
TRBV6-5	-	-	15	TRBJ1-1	TGTGCCAGCAGTTGGGGGGCGGGGCTGAACACTGAAGCTTTCTTT	CASSWGAGLNTEAFF
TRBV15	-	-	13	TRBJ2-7	TGTGCCACCAGGCGACCGGGATCTTACGAGCAGTACTTC	CATRRPGSYEQYF
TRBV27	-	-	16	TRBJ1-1	TGTGCCAGCAGTTCGACTACACAGGTTAGGCCCACTGAAGCTTTCTTT	CASSSTTQVRPTEAFF
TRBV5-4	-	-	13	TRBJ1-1	TGTGCCAGCAGCTTGGGAGGCCCCACTGAAGCTTTCTTT	CASSLGGPTEAFF
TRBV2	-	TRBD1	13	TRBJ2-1	TGTGCCAGCAGTGAAGTGGGACAGCATGAGCAGTTCTTC	CASSEVGQHEQFF
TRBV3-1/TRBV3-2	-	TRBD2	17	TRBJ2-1	TGTGCCAGCAGCCCCCATACTAGCGGGAGAGGTATTAATGAGCAGTTCTTC	CASSPHTSGRGINEQFF
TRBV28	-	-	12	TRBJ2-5	TGTGCCAGCAGTTTATCAATACGGGGGCAGTACTTC	CASSLSIRGQYF
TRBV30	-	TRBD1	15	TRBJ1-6	TGTGCCTGGACCGGGGACAGGGGCCTAGATTCACCCCTCCACTTT	CAWTGDRGLDSPLHF
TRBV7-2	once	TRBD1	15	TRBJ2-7	TGTGCCAGCAGCTACTTCGGACAGGGAAGGGACGAGCAGTACTTC	CASSYFGQGRDEQYF
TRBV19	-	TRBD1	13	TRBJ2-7	TGTGCCAGTAGTCCCCAGGGGGACGACGAGCAGTACTTC	CASSPQGDDEQYF
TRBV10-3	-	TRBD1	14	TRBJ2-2	TGTGCCACCGGTGGGGGGACAGGGTCCGGGGAGCTGTTTTTT	CATGGGTGSGELFF
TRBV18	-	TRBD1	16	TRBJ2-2	TGTGCCAGCTCACCGCGACAGGGGTTGTACACCGGGGAGCTGTTTTTT	CASSPRQGLYTGELFF
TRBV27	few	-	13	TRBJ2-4	TGTGCCAGCAGAACCCAGGGTAAAAACATTCAGTACTTC	CASRTQGKNIQYF
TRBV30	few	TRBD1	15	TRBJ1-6	TGTGCCTGGAGCCTACCCGGACAGGGTAATTCACCCCTCCACTTT	CAWSLPGQGNSPLHF
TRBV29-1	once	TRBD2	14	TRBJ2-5	TGCAGCGTTGGGGGACTAGGGAAAAAAGAGACCCAGTACTTC	CSVGGLGKKETQYF
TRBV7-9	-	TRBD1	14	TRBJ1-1	TGTGCCAGCAGCAAGGACAGGGGAAACACTGAAGCTTTCTTT	CASSKDRGNTEAFF
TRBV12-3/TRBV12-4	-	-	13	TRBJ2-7	TGTGCCAGCAGTCCTATAAGAGGGCTCGAGCAGTACTTC	CASSPIRGLEQYF
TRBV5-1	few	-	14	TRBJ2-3	TGCGCCACCGCCTGGGGTTCAAGCACAGATACGCAGTATTTT	CATAWGSSTDTQYF
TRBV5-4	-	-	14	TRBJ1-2	TGTGCCAGCAGCCCCGTCGGGGGGGTACGTGGCTACACCTTC	CASSPVGGVRGYTF
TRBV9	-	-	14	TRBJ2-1	TGTGCCAGCAGCGTACGGCAGTGGGCGAATGAGCAGTTCTTC	CASSVRQWANEQFF
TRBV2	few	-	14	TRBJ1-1	TGTGCCACACGCCTGGTGGGGGAGGGCACTGAAGCTTTCTTT	CATRLVGEGTEAFF
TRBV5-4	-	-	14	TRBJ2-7	TGTGCCAGCAGCTTCCAGGGATTTCGAGACGAGCAGTACTTC	CASSFQGFRDEQYF
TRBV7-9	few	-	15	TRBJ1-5	TGTGCCAGCAGCGACTCCGGGGCTAGCAATCAGCCCCAGCATTTT	CASSDSGASNQPQHF
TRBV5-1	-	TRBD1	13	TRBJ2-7	TGCGCCAGCAGTGCGGACAGGCACTACGAGCAGTACTTC	CASSADRHYEQYF
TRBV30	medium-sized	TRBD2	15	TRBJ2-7	TGTGCCTGGTCGGGGCTAGCGGGAGCCACCTACGAGCAGTACTTC	CAWSGLAGATYEQYF
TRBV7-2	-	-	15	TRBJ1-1	TGTGCCAGCAGCTTAGCCGGGTCTGGGGGCACTGAAGCTTTCTTT	CASSLAGSGGTEAFF
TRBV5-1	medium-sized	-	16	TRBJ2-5	TGCGCCAGCAGCCTTGGATTGGAGACCTTTCAAGAGACCCAGTACTTC	CASSLGLETFQETQYF
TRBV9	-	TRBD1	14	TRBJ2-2	TGTGCCAGCAGCGCGACAGGGGTAACCGGGGAGCTGTTTTTT	CASSATGVTGELFF
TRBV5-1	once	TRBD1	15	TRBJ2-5	TGCGCCAGCAGCTTGGGGGACAGGCGGCAAGAGACCCAGTACTTC	CASSLGDRRQETQYF
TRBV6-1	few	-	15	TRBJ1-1	TGTGCCAGCACTGAAGGGGTCGTCCCGGGCGGAGAAGCTTTCTTT	CASTEGVVPGGEAFF
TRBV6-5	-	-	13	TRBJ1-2	TGTGCCAGCACCAAGTGGGGATCGAGTGGCTACACCTTC	CASTKWGSSGYTF
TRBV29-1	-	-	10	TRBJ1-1	TGCAGCGTTGAAGGGGTGGCCGCTTTCTTT	CSVEGVAAFF
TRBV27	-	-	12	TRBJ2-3	TGTGCCAGCAGTTCCCCCTGGGATACGCAGTATTTT	CASSSPWDTQYF
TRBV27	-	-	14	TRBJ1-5	TGTGCCAGCAGGTATAAGGGGTTGGTCCAGCCCCAGCATTTT	CASRYKGLVQPQHF
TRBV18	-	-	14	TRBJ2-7	TGTGCCAGCTCACCCCCCCCGCCCTCCTACGAGCAGTACTTC	CASSPPPPSYEQYF
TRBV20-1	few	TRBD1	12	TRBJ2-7	TGCAGTGCTAGTGCAGGGGGCTACGAGCAGTACTTC	CSASAGGYEQYF
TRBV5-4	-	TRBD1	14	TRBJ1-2	TGTGCCAGCAGCGACGGACAGGCTAACTATGGCTACACCTTC	CASSDGQANYGYTF
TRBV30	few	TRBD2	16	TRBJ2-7	TGTGCCCACGAACCGGGACTAGCGGGGTCGTCCTACGAGCAGTACTTC	CAHEPGLAGSSYEQYF
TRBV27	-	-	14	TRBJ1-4	TGTGCCAGCAGTTGGACAGTCCAAAGCGAAAAACTGTTTTTT	CASSWTVQSEKLFF
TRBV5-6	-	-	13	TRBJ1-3	TGTGCCAGCAGCTTGGAACAGGGAAACACCATATATTTT	CASSLEQGNTIYF
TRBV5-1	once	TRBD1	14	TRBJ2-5	TGCGCCAGCAGCTTACAAGGGGGCGGAGAGACCCAGTACTTC	CASSLQGGGETQYF
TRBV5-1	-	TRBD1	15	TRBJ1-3	TGCGCCAGCAGCCCGGACAGGAGCTCTGGAAACACCATATATTTT	CASSPDRSSGNTIYF
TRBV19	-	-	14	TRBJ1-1	TGTGCCAGTAGTGGAATTCAGGGGAACACTGAAGCTTTCTTT	CASSGIQGNTEAFF
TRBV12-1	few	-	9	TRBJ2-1	TGTGCCAGCAGGAATGAGCAGTTCTTC	CASRNEQFF
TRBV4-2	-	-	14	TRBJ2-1	TGTGCCAGCAGCCAAGAGAGCGGGCACAATGAGCAGTTCTTC	CASSQESGHNEQFF